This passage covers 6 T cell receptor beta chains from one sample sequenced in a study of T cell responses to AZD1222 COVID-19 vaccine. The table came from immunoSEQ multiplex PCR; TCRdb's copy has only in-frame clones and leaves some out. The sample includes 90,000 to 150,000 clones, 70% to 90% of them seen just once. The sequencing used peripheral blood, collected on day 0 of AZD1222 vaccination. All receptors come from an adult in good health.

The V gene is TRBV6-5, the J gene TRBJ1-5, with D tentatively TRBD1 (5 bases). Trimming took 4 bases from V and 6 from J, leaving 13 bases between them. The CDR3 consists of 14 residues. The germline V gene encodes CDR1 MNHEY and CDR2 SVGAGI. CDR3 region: CASSSGPDSQPQHF. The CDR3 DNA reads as TGTGCCAGCAGTTCAGGGCCTGACAGTCAGCCCCAGCATTTT.

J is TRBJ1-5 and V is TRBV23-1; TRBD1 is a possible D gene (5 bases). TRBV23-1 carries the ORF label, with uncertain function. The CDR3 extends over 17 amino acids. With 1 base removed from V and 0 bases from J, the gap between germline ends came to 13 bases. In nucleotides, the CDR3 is TGCGCCAGCAGTCAATTGAAGACAGACCATAGCAATCAGCCCCAGCATTTT. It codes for CASSQLKTDHSNQPQHF.

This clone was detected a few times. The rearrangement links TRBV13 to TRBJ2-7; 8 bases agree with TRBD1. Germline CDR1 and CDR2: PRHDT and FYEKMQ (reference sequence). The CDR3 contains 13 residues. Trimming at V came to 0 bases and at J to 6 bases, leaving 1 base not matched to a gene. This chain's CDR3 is CASSLGRGREQYF. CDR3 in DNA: TGTGCCAGCAGCTTAGGCAGGGGGCGCGAGCAGTACTTC.

CDR3 loop: CASTRGGGTYEQYF. CDR3 sequence (DNA): TGTGCCAGCACCCGTGGGGGAGGAACCTACGAGCAGTACTTC. The chain couples TRBV4-2 to TRBJ2-7; a weak D match, TRBD2 (6 bases). Trimming stripped 7 bases from V and 2 bases from J, with 15 bases between. The CDR3 runs to 14 residues. CDR1 is LGHNA and CDR2 is YNFKEQ in the germline V gene.

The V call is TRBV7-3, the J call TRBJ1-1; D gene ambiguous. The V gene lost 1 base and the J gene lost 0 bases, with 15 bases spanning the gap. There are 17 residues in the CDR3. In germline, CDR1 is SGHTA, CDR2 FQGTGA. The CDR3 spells CASSLRGGRYVNTEAFF. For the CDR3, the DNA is TGTGCCAGCAGCTTAAGGGGTGGGCGATATGTGAACACTGAAGCTTTCTTT.

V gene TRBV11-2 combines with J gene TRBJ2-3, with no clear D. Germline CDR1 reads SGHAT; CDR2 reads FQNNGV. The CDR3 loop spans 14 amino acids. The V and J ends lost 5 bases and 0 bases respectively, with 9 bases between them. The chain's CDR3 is CASSPPYSTDTQYF. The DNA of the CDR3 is TGTGCCAGCAGCCCGCCATATAGCACAGATACGCAGTATTTT.